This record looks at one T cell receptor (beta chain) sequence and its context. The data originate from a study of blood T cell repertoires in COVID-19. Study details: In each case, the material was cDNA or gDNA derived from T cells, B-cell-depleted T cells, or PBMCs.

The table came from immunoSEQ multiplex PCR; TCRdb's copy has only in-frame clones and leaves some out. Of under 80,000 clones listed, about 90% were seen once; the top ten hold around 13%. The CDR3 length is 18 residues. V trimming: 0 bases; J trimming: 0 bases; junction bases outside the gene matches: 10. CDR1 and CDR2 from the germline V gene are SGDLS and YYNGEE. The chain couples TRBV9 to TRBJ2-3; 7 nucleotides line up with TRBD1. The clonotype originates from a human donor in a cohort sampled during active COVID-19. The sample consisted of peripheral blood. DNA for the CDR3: TGTGCCAGCAGCGTAGCTGACGATAGACAGGGTAGCACAGATACGCAGTATTTT. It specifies CASSVADDRQGSTDTQYF.